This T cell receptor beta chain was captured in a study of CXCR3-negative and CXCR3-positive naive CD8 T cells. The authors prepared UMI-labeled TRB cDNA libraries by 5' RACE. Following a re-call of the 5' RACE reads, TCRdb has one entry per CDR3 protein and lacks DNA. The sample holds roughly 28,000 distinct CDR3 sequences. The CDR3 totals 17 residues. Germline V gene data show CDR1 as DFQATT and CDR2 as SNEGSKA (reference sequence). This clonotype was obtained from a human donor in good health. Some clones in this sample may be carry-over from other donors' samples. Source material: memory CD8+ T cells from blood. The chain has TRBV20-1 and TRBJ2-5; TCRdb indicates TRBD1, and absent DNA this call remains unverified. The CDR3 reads CSAAGTGGAWNQETQYF.